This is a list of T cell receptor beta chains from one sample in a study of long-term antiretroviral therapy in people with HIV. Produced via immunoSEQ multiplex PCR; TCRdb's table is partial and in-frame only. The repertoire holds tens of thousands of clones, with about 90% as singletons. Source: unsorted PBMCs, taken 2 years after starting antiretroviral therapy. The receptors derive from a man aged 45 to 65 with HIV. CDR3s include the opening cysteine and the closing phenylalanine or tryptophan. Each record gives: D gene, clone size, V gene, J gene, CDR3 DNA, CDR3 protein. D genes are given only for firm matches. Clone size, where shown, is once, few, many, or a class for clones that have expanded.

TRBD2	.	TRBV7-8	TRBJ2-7	TGTGCCAGCAGCTTGAGCGGGACCGCGTCTTACGAGCAGTACTTC	CASSLSGTASYEQYF
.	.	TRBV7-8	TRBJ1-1	TGTGCCAGCAGCTACAGGGTCGGGAACACTGAAGCTTTCTTT	CASSYRVGNTEAFF
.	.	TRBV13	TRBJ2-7	TGTGCCAGCAGCTCGTCGAGCTCCTACGAGCAGTACTTC	CASSSSSSYEQYF
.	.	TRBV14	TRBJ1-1	TGTGCCAGCAGCCAAGTACTGAACACTGAAGCTTTCTTT	CASSQVLNTEAFF
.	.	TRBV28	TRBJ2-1	TGTGCCAGCAGTTCTACCTTCGGACTGGCCGGAGTGGGCATCAATGAGCAGTTCTTC	CASSSTFGLAGVGINEQFF
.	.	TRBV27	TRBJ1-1	TGTGCCAGCAGTTTACAGTCTGTCACTGAAGCTTTCTTT	CASSLQSVTEAFF
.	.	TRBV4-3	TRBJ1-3	TGCGCCAGCAGCCAGGTTCCGGGGAACACCATATATTTT	CASSQVPGNTIYF
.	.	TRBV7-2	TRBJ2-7	TGTGCCAGCAGCTTAGTTCAGACCTACGAGCAGTACTTC	CASSLVQTYEQYF
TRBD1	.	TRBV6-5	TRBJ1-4	TGTGCCAGCAGGGACAGGGGATTTAATGAAAAACTGTTTTTT	CASRDRGFNEKLFF
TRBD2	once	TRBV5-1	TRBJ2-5	TGCGCCAGCAGCTTGGGGCTAGCGGGAGATGGGGTGACCCAGTACTTC	CASSLGLAGDGVTQYF
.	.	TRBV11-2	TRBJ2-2	TGTGCCAGCAGTCCCTACGGGGAGCTGTTTTTT	CASSPYGELFF
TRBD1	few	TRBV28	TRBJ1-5	TGTGCCAGCAGCTATGACAGGGTCAATCAGCCCCAGCATTTT	CASSYDRVNQPQHF
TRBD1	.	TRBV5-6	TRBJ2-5	TGTGCCAGCAGCTTGGTGGACAGGGAGACCCAGTACTTC	CASSLVDRETQYF
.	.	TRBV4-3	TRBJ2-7	TGCGCCAGCAGCCAAGAATGGGACCGGGACACCTTATACGAGCAGTACTTC	CASSQEWDRDTLYEQYF
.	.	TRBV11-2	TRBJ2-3	TGTGCCAGCAGCTTAGATATCCAGGGACATATCACAGATACGCAGTATTTT	CASSLDIQGHITDTQYF
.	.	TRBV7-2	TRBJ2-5	TGTGCCAGCAGCCCAGGGGTCCAGACCCAGTACTTC	CASSPGVQTQYF
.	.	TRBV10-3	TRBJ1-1	TGTGCCACCTCGGGGCAGCCTAACACTGAAGCTTTCTTT	CATSGQPNTEAFF
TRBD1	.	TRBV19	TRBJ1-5	TGTGCCAGTAGACCTGGGACAGGGAAAAATCAGCCCCAGCATTTT	CASRPGTGKNQPQHF
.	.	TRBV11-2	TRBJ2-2	TGTGCCAGCAGCTTAGGCAGGGGCTACACCGGGGAGCTGTTTTTT	CASSLGRGYTGELFF
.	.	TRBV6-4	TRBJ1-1	TGTGCCAGCAGTGACTGGAGTAAAGGGACTGAAGCTTTCTTT	CASSDWSKGTEAFF
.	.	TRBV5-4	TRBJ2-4	TGTGCCAGCAGCTTGTTGCAGGGATACGGAAACATTCAGTACTTC	CASSLLQGYGNIQYF
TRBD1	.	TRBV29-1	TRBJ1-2	TGCAGCGTTGAAAAGGGGGCTGGCTACACCTTC	CSVEKGAGYTF
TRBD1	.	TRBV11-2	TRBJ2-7	TGTGCCAGCAGAAGACAGGGGGTTCCCGAGCAGTACTTC	CASRRQGVPEQYF
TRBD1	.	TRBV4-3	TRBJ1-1	TGCGCCAGCAGCCAAGGCCTTACAGGGGGGAACACTGAAGCTTTCTTT	CASSQGLTGGNTEAFF
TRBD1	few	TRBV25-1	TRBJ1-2	TGTGCCAGCAGTGTGGGGACAGGGCTCAACTATGGCTACACCTTC	CASSVGTGLNYGYTF
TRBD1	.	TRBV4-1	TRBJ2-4	TGCGCCAGCAGCCAAGGGATTAACAGGGGTCAAAACATTCAGTACTTC	CASSQGINRGQNIQYF
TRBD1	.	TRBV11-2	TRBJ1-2	TGTGCCAGCAGCTCTGGACAGGCGAACTATGGCTACACCTTC	CASSSGQANYGYTF
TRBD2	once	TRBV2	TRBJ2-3	TGTGCCAGCAGTGGGGCTAGCGGGGCAGATACGCAGTATTTT	CASSGASGADTQYF
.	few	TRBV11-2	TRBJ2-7	TGTGCCAGCAGCCCAGTTAGGGGGTCGGACGAGCAGTACTTC	CASSPVRGSDEQYF
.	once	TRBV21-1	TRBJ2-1	TGTGCCAGCAGCAAGTGTGGCGGGGGAAGCTCCTACAATGAGCAGTTCTTC	CASSKCGGGSSYNEQFF
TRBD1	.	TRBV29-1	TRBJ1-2	TGCAGCGGGGGACAGGGTGTTTCTGGCTACACCTTC	CSGGQGVSGYTF
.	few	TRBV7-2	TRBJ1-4	TGTGCCAGCAGCCCTGCCCGGGAGCAGGTAAAACTGTTTTTT	CASSPAREQVKLFF
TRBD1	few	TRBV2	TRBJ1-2	TGTGCCAGCAGAGGACAGGGCCTCTATGGCTACACCTTC	CASRGQGLYGYTF
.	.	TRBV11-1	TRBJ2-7	TGTGCCAGCAGCTTAGCAATCCAGGGACCTACCTACGAGCAGTACTTC	CASSLAIQGPTYEQYF
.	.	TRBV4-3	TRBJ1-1	TGCGCCAGCAGCCATGATATACGGGGTGAAGCTTTCTTT	CASSHDIRGEAFF
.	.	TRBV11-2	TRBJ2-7	TGTGCCAGCAGCCTCGGGGATGAGCAGTACTTC	CASSLGDEQYF
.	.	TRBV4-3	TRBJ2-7	TGCGCCAGCAGCCAAGTACCTAGCGCATCCTACGAGCAGTACTTC	CASSQVPSASYEQYF
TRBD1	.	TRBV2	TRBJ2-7	TGTGCCAGTACCGGGACAGACCTTTCCTACGAGCAGTACTTC	CASTGTDLSYEQYF
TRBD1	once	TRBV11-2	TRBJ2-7	TGTGCCAGCAGCTTAGGGTTCCGGGACAGCTTCTACGAGCAGTACTTC	CASSLGFRDSFYEQYF
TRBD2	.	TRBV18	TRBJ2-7	TGTGCCAGCTCACGAGTGGCGGGAGAACCCTACGAGCAGTACTTC	CASSRVAGEPYEQYF
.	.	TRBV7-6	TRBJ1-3	TGTGCCAGCAGCCAGGACGGACGCTCTGGAAACACCATATATTTT	CASSQDGRSGNTIYF
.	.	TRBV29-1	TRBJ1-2	TGCAGCGTTGAAGAGTCCGCTAGCTATGGCTACACCTTC	CSVEESASYGYTF
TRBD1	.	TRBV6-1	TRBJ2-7	TGTGCCAGCAGTCCTAACAGGGGCTCCTACGAGCAGTACTTC	CASSPNRGSYEQYF
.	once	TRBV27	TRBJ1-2	TGTGCCAGCCTCTCGGTGCGGGGGGCGCGACAATATGGCTACACCTTC	CASLSVRGARQYGYTF
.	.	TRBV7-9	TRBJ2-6	TGTGCCAGCAGGTCCTTAAGGGGTAGTGGGGCCAACGTCCTGACTTTC	CASRSLRGSGANVLTF
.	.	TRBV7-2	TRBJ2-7	TGTGCCAGCAGCAAGGACCCGGGACGCACCTACGAGCAGTACTTC	CASSKDPGRTYEQYF
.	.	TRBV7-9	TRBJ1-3	TGTGCCAGCAGCCAAACAGCCTCTGGAAACACCATATATTTT	CASSQTASGNTIYF
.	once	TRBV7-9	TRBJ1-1	TGTGCCAGCAGCTTAGATGGGGGAGACACTGAAGCTTTCTTT	CASSLDGGDTEAFF
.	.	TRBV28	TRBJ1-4	TGTGCCAGCAGTTTTGCAGGGGTAAATGAAAAACTGTTTTTT	CASSFAGVNEKLFF
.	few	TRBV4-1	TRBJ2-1	TGCGCCAGCAGCCTCCGAGGACTAAACAATGAGCAGTTCTTC	CASSLRGLNNEQFF
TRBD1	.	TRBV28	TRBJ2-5	TGTGCCAGCAGCCCGACAGGGGATCCCTCCATCCAAGAGACCCAGTACTTC	CASSPTGDPSIQETQYF
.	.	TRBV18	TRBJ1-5	TGTGCCAGCTCACCACTAGGGGTTTGGCAGCCCCAGCATTTT	CASSPLGVWQPQHF
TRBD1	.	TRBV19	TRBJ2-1	TGTGCCAGTAGTATAGTCGGGACAGGGCTCAACAATGAGCAGTTCTTC	CASSIVGTGLNNEQFF
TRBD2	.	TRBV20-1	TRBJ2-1	TGCAGTGCTGGACTAGCGGGGGAACAGTTCTTC	CSAGLAGEQFF
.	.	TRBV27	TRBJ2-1	TGTGCCAGCAGTTTTAATAACAATGAGCAGTTCTTC	CASSFNNNEQFF
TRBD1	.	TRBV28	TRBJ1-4	TGTGCCAGCAGTCACGACAGGGATAATGAAAAACTGTTTTTT	CASSHDRDNEKLFF
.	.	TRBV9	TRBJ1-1	TGTGCCAGCAGCCGAGAGACCAGAGACACTGAAGCTTTCTTT	CASSRETRDTEAFF
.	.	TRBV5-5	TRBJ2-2	TGTGCCAGCAGCTTGACAGGGATAACCGGGGAGCTGTTTTTT	CASSLTGITGELFF